These 19 T cell receptor beta chains share one sample of origin, sequenced in a study of T cell changes during pregnancy in multiple sclerosis. Here immunoSEQ multiplex PCR was the method, and the copy in TCRdb shows in-frame clones only, minus some. In the table there are about 44,000 clones, about 96% of which are singletons. Sequencing used peripheral blood, obtained in the second trimester of pregnancy. The receptors were sampled from a female donor with multiple sclerosis, enrolled in a pregnancy study.

J is TRBJ2-1 and V is TRBV7-3; 16 bases are a match to TRBD2. The CDR3 runs 16 residues. In germline, CDR1 is SGHTA, CDR2 FQGTGA. J was trimmed by 8 bases and V by 5 bases; bases with no gene match: 6. CDR3 residues: CASSVGTSGRGHEQFF. DNA of the CDR3: TGTGCCAGCAGCGTTGGGACTAGCGGGAGGGGGCATGAGCAGTTCTTC.

The chain combines TRBV9 with TRBJ2-2, with TRBD2 matching over 11 bases. CDR1 is SGDLS, CDR2 YYNGEE, per germline. This CDR3 comprises 17 residues. The V segment lost 6 bases and the J segment 0 bases; nucleotides outside the gene matches: 7. CDR3 residues: CASNPLAGAANTGELFF. The CDR3 region has the DNA TGTGCCAGCAATCCACTAGCGGGGGCCGCGAACACCGGGGAGCTGTTTTTT.

The chain has TRBV7-9 and TRBJ2-7, with D possibly being TRBD1 (5 bases). CDR1 is SEHNR, CDR2 FQNEAQ, per germline (reference sequence). Trimming took 5 bases from V and 2 from J, leaving 16 bases between them. This CDR3 has 15 amino acids. The CDR3 DNA follows: TGTGCCAGCAGCCCCAGGCAGGGTATGGCCTACGAGCAGTACTTC. The encoded protein is CASSPRQGMAYEQYF.

V is TRBV2 and J is TRBJ2-1; 7 positions agree with TRBD2. Germline lookup yields CDR1 SNHLY and CDR2 FYNNEI. The CDR3 consists of 16 residues. Trimming at V came to 1 base and at J to 4 bases, leaving 7 bases not matched to a gene. Written as DNA, the CDR3 is TGTGCCAGCAGTGAAGTGAGACTAGCAGTTTACAATGAGCAGTTCTTC. Amino acids: CASSEVRLAVYNEQFF.

This chain's CDR3 is CASSEALWGGTGELFF. The DNA of the CDR3 is TGTGCCAGCAGTGAAGCGCTGTGGGGAGGCACCGGGGAGCTGTTTTTT. This chain uses TRBV2 with TRBJ2-2; weak D call: TRBD2 (6 bases). Looked up from germline, CDR1 is SNHLY and CDR2 is FYNNEI. This CDR3 spans 16 amino acids. V was trimmed by 0 bases and J by 4 bases, leaving 12 bases between them.

The chain carries TRBV7-3 and TRBJ2-7; 7 bases align to TRBD2. Looked up from germline, CDR1 is SGHTA and CDR2 is FQGTGA. V lost 5 bases to trimming and J lost 0 bases; unmatched junction nucleotides: 4. The CDR3 sequence is 14 residues long. CDR3: CASSVGGGSYEQYF. CDR3 nucleotides: TGTGCCAGCAGCGTAGGCGGGGGCTCCTACGAGCAGTACTTC.

The rearrangement links TRBV7-2 to TRBJ1-2; D is unclear. This CDR3 spans 13 amino acids. From germline, CDR1 is SGHTA and CDR2 FQGNSA. V was cut by 4 bases and J by 4 bases, with 10 bases left in between. CDR3: CASSSEGAYGYTF. CDR3 nucleotide sequence: TGTGCCAGCAGCTCCGAGGGCGCCTATGGCTACACCTTC.

The chain links TRBV7-2 to TRBJ2-1; 15 positions match TRBD2. Germline trimming cut 1 base from V and 10 bases from J; bases unmatched to any gene: 2. CDR3 size: 15 residues. CDR1 is SGHTA and CDR2 is FQGNSA in the germline V gene. The CDR3 region is CASSLGGLAGGEQFF. CDR3 nucleotide sequence: TGTGCCAGCAGCTTAGGCGGACTAGCGGGGGGGGAGCAGTTCTTC.

The V call is TRBV5-8, the J call TRBJ2-5; D is ambiguous. CDR1 and CDR2 from the germline V gene are SGHTS and YDEGEE. V was cut by 4 bases and J by 3 bases, with 7 bases left in between. The length of the CDR3 is 12 residues. The CDR3 DNA follows: TGTGCCAGCAGCAACCTAAAAGAGACCCAGTACTTC. This encodes CASSNLKETQYF.

The chain has TRBV19 and TRBJ1-5; D is unresolved. Trimming shortened V by 1 base and J by 7 bases, and 11 bases separated the two germline ends. The CDR3 length is 14 residues. Per the germline V gene, CDR1 is LNHDA and CDR2 is SQIVND (reference sequence). The CDR3 sequence: CASSIGSRNQPQHF. DNA of the CDR3: TGTGCCAGTAGTATAGGGTCCAGGAACCAGCCCCAGCATTTT.

The chain recombines TRBV29-1 with TRBJ1-1, with unresolved D. The germline gives CDR1 SQVTM, CDR2 ANQGSEA. This CDR3 region has 13 residues. Trimming removed 3 bases at V and 4 bases at J, with 12 bases between. CDR3 in amino acids: CSVDQRGFTEAFF. The CDR3 DNA reads TGCAGCGTTGACCAGCGAGGGTTCACTGAAGCTTTCTTT. Full variable domain (outside the CDR3, taken from reference TRBV29-1 and TRBJ1-1): SAVISQKPSRDICQRGTSLTIQCQVDSQVTMMFWYRQQPGQSLTLIATANQGSEATYESGFVIDKFPISRPNLTFSTLTVSNMSPEDSSIYLCSVDQRGFTEAFFGQGTRLTVV.

The rearrangement uses TRBV5-5 and TRBJ1-5; a weak D match, TRBD1 (6 bases). Germline values: CDR1 SGHKS, CDR2 YYEKEE (reference sequence). Trimming shortened V by 4 bases and J by 4 bases, and 12 bases separated the two germline ends. CDR3 size: 14 residues. As DNA, the CDR3 is TGTGCCAGCAGCACCGGGACAACAAATCAGCCCCAGCATTTT. The encoded protein is CASSTGTTNQPQHF.

The gene calls are TRBV5-4 and TRBJ2-1; 10 bases map to TRBD2. After removal of 4 bases from V and 8 bases from J, the junction contained 9 bases not matched to a gene. The CDR3 is 15 amino acids. Germline lookup yields CDR1 SGHNT and CDR2 YYREEE (reference sequence). CDR3 protein: CASSPLAGGGDEQFF. In DNA form, the CDR3 reads TGTGCCAGCAGCCCTTTAGCGGGAGGAGGCGATGAGCAGTTCTTC.

The chain combines TRBV19 with TRBJ2-2; D is possibly TRBD1 (6 bases). CDR3 length equals 13 residues. Deletions cut 3 bases from V and 6 bases from J, with 8 bases between. Germline V gene data show CDR1 as LNHDA and CDR2 as SQIVND (reference sequence). The CDR3 nucleotides are TGTGCCAGTAGTATCGAGGGGGCCGGGGAGCTGTTTTTT. Amino acid sequence: CASSIEGAGELFF.

This clone came up once. The V call is TRBV11-2, the J call TRBJ2-5, with 9 bases aligning to TRBD2. CDR3 length equals 16 residues. V lost 4 bases, J lost 2 bases, and 8 bases stayed unmatched. CDR1 is SGHAT, CDR2 FQNNGV, per germline. CDR3 amino acids: CASSSIFTSGQETQYF. In nucleotides, the CDR3 is TGTGCCAGCAGCTCGATCTTTACTAGCGGGCAAGAGACCCAGTACTTC.

V and J are TRBV9 and TRBJ2-3; D may be TRBD2 (6 bases). V gave up 4 bases and J gave up 4 bases, with 16 bases separating them. CDR1 and CDR2 (germline): SGDLS, YYNGEE. The CDR3 runs to 15 residues. In DNA, the CDR3 is TGTGCCAGCAGCTTAGGAGGGCTACGGGCAGATACGCAGTATTTT. Translating it yields CASSLGGLRADTQYF. Using reference TRBV9 and TRBJ2-3 for the parts outside the CDR3, the full variable domain is DSGVTQTPKHLITATGQRVTLRCSPRSGDLSVYWYQQSLDQGLQFLIQYYNGEERAKGNILERFSAQQFPDLHSELNLSSLELGDSALYFCASSLGGLRADTQYFGPGTRLTVL.

This chain joins TRBV11-3 and TRBJ1-1, with D perhaps TRBD1 (6 bases). V was cut by 8 bases and J by 2 bases, with 12 bases left in between. CDR3 size: 13 residues. From germline, CDR1 is SGHNT and CDR2 YENEEA. The CDR3 DNA follows: TGTGCCAGCGGAACAGGGAAAAACACTGAAGCTTTCTTT. Its protein is CASGTGKNTEAFF.

This chain connects TRBV5-5 to TRBJ1-4; 10 positions agree with TRBD1. V lost 3 bases, J lost 8 bases, and 10 bases stayed unmatched. The CDR3 runs to 16 residues. Germline V gene lookup returns CDR1 SGHKS and CDR2 YYEKEE (reference sequence). As DNA, the CDR3 is TGTGCCAGCAGCTCGGGACAGGGGACCGACGGAGAAAAACTGTTTTTT. This encodes CASSSGQGTDGEKLFF.

V gene TRBV7-9 combines with J gene TRBJ2-1, with TRBD1 matching over 9 bases. Germline CDR1 and CDR2: SEHNR and FQNEAQ (reference sequence). CDR3 length: 15 residues. Trimming removed 4 bases from V and 7 bases from J; junction bases left unmatched: 8. The CDR3 DNA is TGTGCCAGCAGCTCCGGGACAGGGAATTGGAATGAGCAGTTCTTC. As protein: CASSSGTGNWNEQFF.